The clone carrying this T cell receptor (beta chain) was counted between two and nine times. Its antigen is as yet unknown. This CDR3 is built from 14 residues. The V and J ends lost 2 bases and 1 base respectively, with 8 bases between them. Germline V gene lookup returns CDR1 SGHTA and CDR2 FQGNSA. The data derive from a study of T cell clones after liver transplantation. Looking at the study overall: TCRbeta sequencing after a pre-transplant mixed lymphocyte reaction identified graft-donor-reactive clones, later tracked in post-transplant blood. Study-wide findings and caveats: Low donor cell numbers restricted donor-reactive repertoire measurement in a couple of subjects.

Measured with immunoSEQ multiplex PCR; TCRdb has only the in-frame clones, and not every one. This repertoire shows 55,000 to 75,000 clones, roughly 70% found once; its top ten account for 2.8%. Specimen: CD4+ T cells from blood, collected at the approximately 15-month timepoint. This chain links TRBV7-2 with TRBJ2-5, with D uncertain. The clonotype was recovered from a human patient who received a liver transplant. The graft donor may have contributed some T cells. CDR3 residues: CASSLNPGQETQYF. The DNA for the CDR3 is TGTGCCAGCAGCTTAAATCCAGGCCAAGAGACCCAGTACTTC.